A selection of T cell receptor beta chains follows, all from one sample in a study of blood T cell repertoires in COVID-19. The data were produced by immunoSEQ multiplex PCR, yet TCRdb's version contains in-frame clones alone and is incomplete. The table includes approximately 100,000 clones, 70% to 85% detected once. The sample consisted of peripheral blood. Receptor source: a woman in her fifties or sixties with acute or convalescent COVID-19. CDR3s include the opening cysteine and the closing phenylalanine or tryptophan. The order of the fields is V gene, clone size, D gene, J gene, CDR3 DNA, CDR3 protein. D genes are given only for firm matches. A clone size is listed for some rows: how often the clone was seen (once, few, many), or a class if it is expanded.

TRBV18	few	TRBD1	TRBJ1-2	TGTGCCAGCTCACCACTACACAACCGGGACAGTGCCGGTGGTAACAGCTACACCTTC	CASSPLHNRDSAGGNSYTF
TRBV10-3	.	TRBD2	TRBJ2-5	TGTGCCATCAGTGAGTCGTTGGCGGGGGTCCAAGAGACCCAGTACTTC	CAISESLAGVQETQYF
TRBV6-7	.	TRBD1	TRBJ1-2	TGTGCCAGCAGTTATCGAGGCAGGGGGTCTGGTGGCTACACCTTC	CASSYRGRGSGGYTF
TRBV7-2	few	TRBD1	TRBJ1-1	TGTGCCAGCAGCGGGACAGGGAGGTGGGCTGAAGCTTTCTTT	CASSGTGRWAEAFF
TRBV24-1	.	.	TRBJ2-3	TGTGCCACCAGTGATTTGGCCAGAGCGGATACGCAGTATTTT	CATSDLARADTQYF
TRBV21-1	.	.	TRBJ2-3	TGTGCCAGCAGCGATTCCGGGACTAGAGGGACAGATACGCAGTATTTT	CASSDSGTRGTDTQYF
TRBV29-1	.	.	TRBJ2-2	TGCAGCGTTGATCCAGGGGGGACGAACACCGGGGAGCTGTTTTTT	CSVDPGGTNTGELFF
TRBV11-3	once	.	TRBJ1-1	TGTGCCAGCAGCTTCTCAGACGGGGTGGATGAAGCTTTCTTT	CASSFSDGVDEAFF
TRBV5-1	.	.	TRBJ1-1	TGCGCCAGCAGCTTGGGACCGTGGCAGGGGAACACTGAAGCTTTCTTT	CASSLGPWQGNTEAFF
TRBV7-8	.	.	TRBJ1-5	TGTGCCAGCAGCTTCTCGGACACCGGCAATCAGCCCCAGCATTTT	CASSFSDTGNQPQHF
TRBV9	.	.	TRBJ1-4	TGTGCCAGCAGCGTAGGGCAGGGCTATGGGGATAATGAAAAACTGTTTTTT	CASSVGQGYGDNEKLFF
TRBV19	.	.	TRBJ1-2	TGTGCCAGTAGTATAGAGCGTTTCTATGGCTACACCTTC	CASSIERFYGYTF
TRBV3-1/TRBV3-2	.	.	TRBJ1-6	TGTGCCAGCAGCGGGAGGGAGCATAGGGATTCACCCCTCCACTTT	CASSGREHRDSPLHF
TRBV27	.	TRBD1	TRBJ2-7	TGTGCCAGCAGCCCGTCCCGGGACAGCTACGAGCAGTACTTC	CASSPSRDSYEQYF
TRBV28	.	.	TRBJ1-3	TGTGCCAGCAGTTTATGGGTTGGTGGCCGAGGGGGAGGAAACACCATATATTTT	CASSLWVGGRGGGNTIYF
TRBV30	.	TRBD2	TRBJ2-5	TGTGCCTGGAGTATACTAGCGGGGTTGGAGACCCAGTACTTC	CAWSILAGLETQYF
TRBV7-9	.	.	TRBJ1-4	TGTGCCAGCAGCTTAGTTCTTGGGTTCGGGGCAACTAATGAAAAACTGTTTTTT	CASSLVLGFGATNEKLFF